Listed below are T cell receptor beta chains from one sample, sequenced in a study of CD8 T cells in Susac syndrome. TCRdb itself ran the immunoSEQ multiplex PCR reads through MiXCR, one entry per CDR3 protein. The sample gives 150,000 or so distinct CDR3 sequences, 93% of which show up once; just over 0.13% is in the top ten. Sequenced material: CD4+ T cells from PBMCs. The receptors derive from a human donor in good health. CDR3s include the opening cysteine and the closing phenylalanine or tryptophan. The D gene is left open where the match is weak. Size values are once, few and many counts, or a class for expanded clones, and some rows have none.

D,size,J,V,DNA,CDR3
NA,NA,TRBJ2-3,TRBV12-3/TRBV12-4,TGTGCCAGCAGTTTAGGAGCGGTGGCCACAGATACGCAGTATTTT,CASSLGAVATDTQYF
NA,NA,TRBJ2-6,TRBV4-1,TGCGCCAGCAGCCAAGCGGGGGTAACTGGGGCCAACGTCCTGACTTTC,CASSQAGVTGANVLTF
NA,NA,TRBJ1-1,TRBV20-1,TGCAGTGCTAGACCAGGGCACATGAACACTGAAGCTTTCTTT,CSARPGHMNTEAFF
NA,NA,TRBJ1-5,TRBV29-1,TGCAGCGCCGGGGCGAAACAGAATAGCAATCAGCCCCAGCATTTT,CSAGAKQNSNQPQHF
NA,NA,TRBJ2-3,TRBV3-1,TGTGCCAGCAGCCAAGAGCCCACAGGAGGGGATACGCAGTATTTT,CASSQEPTGGDTQYF
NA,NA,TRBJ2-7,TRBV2,TGTGCCAGCAGTGAAGAGGCGGGGGCCGGCGACGAGCAGTACTTC,CASSEEAGAGDEQYF
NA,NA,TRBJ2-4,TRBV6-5,TGTGCCAGCAGTCGCGATACCGCCAAAAACATTCAGTACTTC,CASSRDTAKNIQYF
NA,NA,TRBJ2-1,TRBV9,TGTGCCAGCAGCGTCGGCTGGAGCTCCTACAATGAGCAGTTCTTC,CASSVGWSSYNEQFF
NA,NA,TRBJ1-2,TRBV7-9,TGTGCCAGCAGCCCCAGGAGGTTGGGCTATGGCTACACCTTC,CASSPRRLGYGYTF
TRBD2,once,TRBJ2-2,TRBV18,TGTGCCAGCTCACAAAGGACTAGCGTATCGAACACCGGGGAGCTGTTTTTT,CASSQRTSVSNTGELFF
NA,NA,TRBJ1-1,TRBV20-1,TGCAGTGCTAGTCCCGGGGTGAACACTGAAGCTTTCTTT,CSASPGVNTEAFF
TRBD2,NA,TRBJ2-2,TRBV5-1,TGCGCCAGCAGCTTGGACGGGGGGGCCGTCGGAGGGGAGCTGTTTTTT,CASSLDGGAVGGELFF
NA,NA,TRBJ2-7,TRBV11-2,TGTGCCAGCAGCTTTGGGGATACCTACGAGCAGTACTTC,CASSFGDTYEQYF
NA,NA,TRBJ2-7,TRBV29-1,TGCAGCGTTGCGGGGTCGAACTACGAGCAGTACTTC,CSVAGSNYEQYF
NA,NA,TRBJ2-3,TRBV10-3,TGTGCCATCAGTGTTGGGACCACCAGAATGGATACGCAGTATTTT,CAISVGTTRMDTQYF
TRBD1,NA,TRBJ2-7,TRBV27,TGTGCCAGCAGTCCGGACAGGGGATTTAACGAGCAGTACTTC,CASSPDRGFNEQYF
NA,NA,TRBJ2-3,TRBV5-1,TGCGCCAGCAGCTTGTTGCCCCATGGCAGTACCACAGATACGCAGTATTTT,CASSLLPHGSTTDTQYF
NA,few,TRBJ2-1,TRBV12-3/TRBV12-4,TGTGCCAGCAGTTTAACGCGGGACAATGAGCAGTTCTTC,CASSLTRDNEQFF
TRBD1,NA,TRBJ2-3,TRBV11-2,TGTGCCAGCAGCAGACGACAGGGTCCCACAGATACGCAGTATTTT,CASSRRQGPTDTQYF
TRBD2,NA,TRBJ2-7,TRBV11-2,TGTGCCAGCCAACCGGGACTAGCGGGGGGTGGCGGTGAGCAGTACTTC,CASQPGLAGGGGEQYF
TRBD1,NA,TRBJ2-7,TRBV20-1,TGCAGTGCTGGGAATCCGGGACAGGGCGCCTACGAGCAGTACTTC,CSAGNPGQGAYEQYF
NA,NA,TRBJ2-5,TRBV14,TGTGCCAGCAGCCTGTATGCGGGGGCTCCTCAAGAGACCCAGTACTTC,CASSLYAGAPQETQYF
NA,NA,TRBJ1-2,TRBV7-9,TGTGCCAGCAGCATAAGGGACGGTAGCTATGGCTACACCTTC,CASSIRDGSYGYTF
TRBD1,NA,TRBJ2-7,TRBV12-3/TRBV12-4,TGTGCCAGCAGCAGATCGGGACAGGGGAGCTACGAGCAGTACTTC,CASSRSGQGSYEQYF
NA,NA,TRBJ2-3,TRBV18,TGTGCCAGCTCACCACAGGGGAGCGGGGATACGCAGTATTTT,CASSPQGSGDTQYF
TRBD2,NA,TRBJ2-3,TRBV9,TGTGCCAGCAGCGTAAGGCCGAGCGGGGGGGCTGAAGATACGCAGTATTTT,CASSVRPSGGAEDTQYF
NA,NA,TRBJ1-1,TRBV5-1,TGCGCCAGCAGCTTGGTGGCCAGGGCGGGCGATTACACTGAAGCTTTCTTT,CASSLVARAGDYTEAFF
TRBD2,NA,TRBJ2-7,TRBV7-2,TGTGCCAGCAGCTTAGTGGCCGGGACTAGCGGTTACGAGCAGTACTTC,CASSLVAGTSGYEQYF
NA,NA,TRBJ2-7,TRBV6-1,TGTGCCAGCAGAGATCAGGACGAGCAGTACTTC,CASRDQDEQYF
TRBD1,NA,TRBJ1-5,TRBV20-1,TGCAGTGCTAGACAAACAGGGGGGCCCCAGCATTTT,CSARQTGGPQHF
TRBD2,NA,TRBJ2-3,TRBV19,TGTGCCAGTAGTATTAGCGGGTACACAGATACGCAGTATTTT,CASSISGYTDTQYF
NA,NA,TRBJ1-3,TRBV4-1,TGCGCCAGCAGCCTACCTGCCTTCTCTGGAAACACCATATATTTT,CASSLPAFSGNTIYF
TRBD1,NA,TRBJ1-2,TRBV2,TGTGCCAGCAGCCAACCGGGACAGGGGTATTTGAGCTATGGCTACACCTTC,CASSQPGQGYLSYGYTF
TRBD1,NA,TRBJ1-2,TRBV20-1,TGCAGTGCTAGGGAGGACAGGGTCCACTATGGCTACACCTTC,CSAREDRVHYGYTF
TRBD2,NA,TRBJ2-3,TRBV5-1,TGCGCCAGCAGCTCACTAGCGGGGGGGCATACAGATACGCAGTATTTT,CASSSLAGGHTDTQYF
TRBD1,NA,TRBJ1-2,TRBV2,TGTGCCAGCGGCGTCCGGGACAGGGGCGTATTCACCTTC,CASGVRDRGVFTF
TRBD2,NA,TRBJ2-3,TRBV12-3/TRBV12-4,TGTGCCAGCACGAACCCGGGGGGGCCAGATACGCAGTATTTT,CASTNPGGPDTQYF
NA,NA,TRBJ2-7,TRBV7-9,TGTGCCAGCAGCTTAGGGGTAGGGATTGGCGAGCAGTACTTC,CASSLGVGIGEQYF
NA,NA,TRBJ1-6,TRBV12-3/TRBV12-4,TGTGCCAGCAGTCGACAGGTCGGCTCCTATAATTCACCCCTCCACTTT,CASSRQVGSYNSPLHF
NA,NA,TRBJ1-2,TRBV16,TGTGCCAGCAGCCAAGGTGGAGGGACGAGGGGCTACACCTTC,CASSQGGGTRGYTF
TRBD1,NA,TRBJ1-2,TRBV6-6,TGTGCCAGCACCATTGGGGACAGGGTCGTCCATGGCTACACCTTC,CASTIGDRVVHGYTF
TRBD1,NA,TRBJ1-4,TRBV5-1,TGCGCCAGCAGCCTGCGACAGGGAAATGAAAAACTGTTTTTT,CASSLRQGNEKLFF
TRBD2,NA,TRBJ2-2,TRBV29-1,TGCAGCGTTGTCTGGCTAGCGGGGGCCGGGGAGCTGTTTTTT,CSVVWLAGAGELFF